This T cell receptor beta chain emerged from a study of T cell responses to AZD1222 COVID-19 vaccine. Data came from immunoSEQ multiplex PCR; TCRdb stores just in-frame clones and leaves some out. The profile shows about 100,000 clones, about nine tenths of them singletons. This CDR3 is 16 amino acids long. V lost 3 bases to trimming and J lost 0 bases, with 18 bases between them. Germline V lookup: CDR1 GTSNPN, CDR2 SVGIG (reference sequence). The TCR was taken from an adult in good health. The source material was peripheral blood, sampled on day 0 of AZD1222 vaccination. The chain uses TRBV30 and TRBJ2-7, with D perhaps TRBD2 (6 bases). The CDR3 here is CAWRAIRDSFSYEQYF. CDR3 sequence (DNA): TGTGCCTGGAGAGCAATCCGGGACTCGTTCTCCTACGAGCAGTACTTC.